The T cell receptor beta chain described here comes from a study of T cell responses to AZD1222 COVID-19 vaccine (dated by TCRdb to about 2021). About the study as a whole: A total of approximately 240 trial participants underwent TCR sequencing, of whom about 200 had received two doses of AZD1222 and approximately 26 had received two doses of the MenACWY control vaccine. Trial participants were enrolled by age into subgroups of 18-55, 56-69 and 70-plus years, and around 140, 26 and 57 TCR-sequenced participants, respectively, were included in these subgroups. What the work shows at the level of the full study, not this receptor alone: Conclusions about previously exposed vaccinees were limited because only six AZD1222 recipients were SARS-CoV-2 seropositive at baseline. The vaccine-associated CD4 TCRs covered the entire spike protein, and the dominant responses fell in regions 160-218 and 743-854. Because no samples from the day 14 peak response were available, repertoires could be characterized only after the peak T cell response. Participants were mostly white British and included more females than males, and it was suggested by the authors that clonal diversity may have been underestimated. A significant rise in spike-specific TCR breadth and depth was observed after two AZD1222 doses relative to day 0 and relative to MenACWY recipients. In the small 56-69-year group, the increase in depth fell short of significance, most likely because of low power. Nearly half of unique spike-specific TCRs reportedly recognized epitopes outside regions mutated in the B.1.351 and B.1.1.7 variants.

The time point label, as the study defines it: about 28 days (+/-7) after the second vaccine dose. The treatment or condition label corresponds to: meningococcal conjugate vaccine given as trial control. The vaccinee samples were drawn from two UK trials, COV001 and COV002, one of which was a single-blind randomized controlled phase 2/3 trial testing AZD1222 (ChAdOx1 nCoV-19) in healthy adults. For TCRbeta chain sequencing, PBMC samples from trial participants were taken at day 0 and at day 28 after the second dose. The CDR3 regions of human TCRbeta chains were analyzed by immunosequencing. As for how the authors treated the data: Repertoire TCRs were checked for matches against a reference library of SARS-CoV-2-specific TCRs that had been generated using the MIRA antigen-specificity platform. Breadth was defined as the fraction of unique TCRs that were SARS-CoV-2-associated, and depth was defined as the fraction of total T cells that were SARS-CoV-2-associated. Using the MIRA data, every spike-specific TCR was mapped to the spike region that the TCR reacted to and assigned to either a CD4 or a CD8 class. Log10-transformed breadth and depth values were compared by one-way ANOVA with Sidak's multiple comparisons tests. Not all clones reach the TCRdb copy of this immuneACCESS table, which keeps in-frame sequences only. Checked studies attribute under half of the gap to unresolved V genes and leave the rest unexplained. That table gives V, J and clone size, and the DNA gave D and trimming. The sample table records some 200,000 clones; around 94% of these occur just once. 1.5% to 2% of the sample is in the top ten clones.

The CDR3 runs 14 amino acids, cysteine and phenylalanine included. Only CDR3 DNA remains: 42 bases, in frame from the first base. At the junction V is shortened by 3 bases and J by 7 bases, with 10 bases in between. CDR1 and CDR2 are read off the germline V gene (reference sequence) as SEHNR and FQNEAQ. For this clone: It lacks a known antigen. No per-base quality is available; no much larger clone lies one base away.

The sample here was peripheral blood, taken 28 days after the second dose of the MenACWY control vaccine. The TCR originated in an adult who received the MenACWY meningococcal vaccine as a control. The chain is encoded by TRBV7-9 joined to TRBJ1-6; the D gene cannot be named for sure. For the CDR3, the sequence is CASSFPRVNSPLHF. The sequenced DNA is TGTGCCAGCAGCTTTCCGAGGGTAAATTCACCCCTCCACTTT.